What follows are 30 T cell receptor beta chains derived from one specimen sequenced in a study of blood T cell repertoires in COVID-19. Clones were sequenced by immunoSEQ multiplex PCR, and TCRdb holds only the in-frame ones, with some missing. The sample has about 380,000 clones, around 90% seen once. Sequencing input: peripheral blood. These receptors originate from a man aged 35-49 years with acute or convalescent COVID-19.

This chain uses TRBV6-5 with TRBJ2-2; D might be TRBD1 (5 bases). Germline V CDR1 and CDR2: MNHEY, SVGAGI. The CDR3 runs to 15 residues. V gave up 0 bases and J gave up 8 bases, with 13 bases separating them. CDR3 sequence: CASSYSTGVVGELFF. The CDR3 DNA is TGTGCCAGCAGTTACTCTACAGGCGTAGTAGGGGAGCTGTTTTTT.

The genes are TRBV2 and TRBJ1-5, with TRBD1 matching 7 bases. CDR1 is SNHLY and CDR2 is FYNNEI in the germline V gene. After removal of 2 bases from V and 3 bases from J, the junction contained 4 bases not matched to a gene. The CDR3 length is 15 residues. This chain's CDR3 is CASSEHTGVNQPQHF. The CDR3 DNA reads as TGTGCCAGCAGTGAACATACAGGGGTCAATCAGCCCCAGCATTTT. The full variable domain, completed using reference TRBV2 and TRBJ1-5, is EPEVTQTPSHQVTQMGQEVILRCVPISNHLYFYWYRQILGQKVEFLVSFYNNEISEKSEIFDDQFSVERPDGSNFTLKIRSTKLEDSAMYFCASSEHTGVNQPQHFGDGTRLSIL.

This sequence joins TRBV27 and TRBJ2-1, with 8 bases aligning to TRBD2. J lost 10 bases, V lost 3 bases, and 17 bases had no gene match. Looked up from germline, CDR1 is MNHEY and CDR2 is SMNVEV (reference sequence). The CDR3 covers 17 residues. This CDR3 is CASSFTPRSGGSWEQFF. CDR3 sequence (DNA): TGTGCCAGCAGTTTTACCCCAAGGAGCGGGGGTTCATGGGAGCAGTTCTTC.

Only one count was recorded for this clone. This sequence joins TRBV7-9 and TRBJ1-4; D uncertain. The length of the CDR3 is 12 residues. The V end was cut by 2 bases, the J end by 8 bases, with 6 bases between. Looked up from germline, CDR1 is SEHNR and CDR2 is FQNEAQ (reference sequence). In DNA, the CDR3 is TGTGCCAGCAGCTTATTGCGAGAAAAACTGTTTTTT. It specifies CASSLLREKLFF.

The chain carries TRBV10-3 and TRBJ2-1; TRBD2 matches at 11 bases. This CDR3 spans 17 amino acids. J lost 0 bases, V lost 7 bases, and 8 bases had no gene match. From germline, CDR1 is ENHRY and CDR2 SYGVKD. The CDR3 loop is CAITDRLAGISYNEQFF. The DNA of the CDR3 is TGTGCCATCACAGACCGACTAGCGGGGATCTCCTACAATGAGCAGTTCTTC.

In DNA, the CDR3 is TGTGCCAGCAGCCACAGGAACACTGAAGCTTTCTTT. Its translation: CASSHRNTEAFF. The chain carries TRBV5-4 and TRBJ1-1; D gene ambiguous. The CDR3 spans 12 residues. The V gene lost 4 bases and the J gene lost 1 base, with 5 bases spanning the gap. The germline gives CDR1 SGHNT, CDR2 YYREEE (reference sequence).

The chain has TRBV19 and TRBJ2-7; TRBD1 agrees at 9 bases. Germline V lookup: CDR1 LNHDA, CDR2 SQIVND (reference sequence). V was clipped by 5 bases and J by 6 bases; unmatched bases: 11. This CDR3 spans 15 amino acids. CDR3 coding DNA: TGTGCCAGTAGTCTGTCAACGGACAGGGGCCTCGAGCAGTACTTC. Translation gives CASSLSTDRGLEQYF.

This clone occurred once. The chain links TRBV20-1 to TRBJ1-2, with unresolved D. V was trimmed by 6 bases and J by 5 bases, leaving 10 bases between them. Germline V CDR1 and CDR2: DFQATT, SNEGSKA (reference sequence). This CDR3 is 11 amino acids long. CDR3 nucleotide sequence: TGCAGTGCGACAAACCTGTATGGCTACACCTTC. Its protein is CSATNLYGYTF.

The chain has TRBV19 and TRBJ1-2; D uncertain. V was pared by 6 bases and J by 7 bases, with 21 bases between. The CDR3 runs to 15 residues. Germline V CDR1 and CDR2: LNHDA, SQIVND (reference sequence). Here the CDR3 DNA reads TGTGCCAGTAGCCTCGCGAGGTGGCTCGACGGTGGCTACACCTTC. Amino acid sequence: CASSLARWLDGGYTF.

The genes are TRBV9 and TRBJ2-5; no clear D gene. This CDR3 spans 14 amino acids. The germline gives CDR1 SGDLS, CDR2 YYNGEE. V lost 0 bases and J 9 bases, leaving 15 bases between the germline ends. The CDR3 spells CASSVENHGVAQYF. The CDR3 region has the DNA TGTGCCAGCAGCGTAGAAAACCACGGAGTGGCCCAGTACTTC.

This clone was recorded only once. The CDR3 loop reads CASSFTGGPYEQYF. The CDR3 nucleotides read TGTGCCAGCAGCTTTACGGGAGGTCCCTACGAGCAGTACTTC. The V and J genes are TRBV7-3 and TRBJ2-7; TRBD2 matches at 7 bases. Germline CDR1 reads SGHTA; CDR2 reads FQGTGA. CDR3 size: 14 residues. With 3 bases clipped from V and 2 bases from J, the junction kept 4 bases outside the gene matches.

The chain employs TRBV7-3 and TRBJ2-7; a possible D gene is TRBD1 (8 bases). This CDR3 has 14 amino acids. V lost 5 bases and J 6 bases, leaving 17 bases between the germline ends. Germline V gene data show CDR1 as SGHTA and CDR2 as FQGTGA. The CDR3 coding sequence is TGTGCCAGCAGCCCAACAGGGGGAGGGCGCGAGCAGTACTTC. Its translation is CASSPTGGGREQYF.

The chain uses TRBV28 and TRBJ2-6; no clear D gene. The CDR3 consists of 15 residues. Trimming cost V 3 bases and J 0 bases, with 6 bases left between them. In germline, CDR1 is MDHEN, CDR2 SYDVKM. The CDR3, as DNA: TGTGCCAGCAGTTTTGATAGCTCTGGGGCCAACGTCCTGACTTTC. The encoded protein is CASSFDSSGANVLTF.

The chain carries TRBV28 and TRBJ2-2, with TRBD1 matching 9 bases. V was pared by 9 bases and J by 5 bases, with 10 bases of the junction left unmatched. The CDR3 is 15 residues long. Looked up from germline, CDR1 is MDHEN and CDR2 is SYDVKM. CDR3 protein: CASWPGTGKTGELFF. The CDR3 nucleotides read TGTGCCAGTTGGCCAGGGACAGGGAAAACCGGGGAGCTGTTTTTT.

This clone was counted ten times or more. This chain connects TRBV9 to TRBJ2-2; 7 nucleotides match TRBD2. With 0 bases clipped from V and 5 bases from J, the junction kept 10 bases outside the gene matches. CDR1 SGDLS and CDR2 YYNGEE come from the germline V gene. The CDR3 has 17 residues. This CDR3 is CASSVAPLAVVTGELFF. CDR3 DNA sequence: TGTGCCAGCAGCGTAGCGCCCCTAGCGGTTGTTACCGGGGAGCTGTTTTTT. Together with reference TRBV9 and TRBJ2-2, the CDR3 gives the full variable domain: DSGVTQTPKHLITATGQRVTLRCSPRSGDLSVYWYQQSLDQGLQFLIQYYNGEERAKGNILERFSAQQFPDLHSELNLSSLELGDSALYFCASSVAPLAVVTGELFFGEGSRLTVL.

The chain employs TRBV27 and TRBJ2-7; TRBD1 aligns across 9 bases. Trimming removed 4 bases from V and 4 bases from J; junction bases left unmatched: 5. This CDR3 is built from 14 residues. CDR1 and CDR2 from the germline V gene are MNHEY and SMNVEV (reference sequence). CDR3 residues: CASSYRDRVYEQYF. DNA for the CDR3: TGTGCCAGCAGTTACCGGGACAGGGTTTACGAGCAGTACTTC.

The V gene is TRBV29-1, the J gene TRBJ2-7; 9 bases map to TRBD1. The V gene's germline CDR1 is SQVTM and CDR2 ANQGSEA. V dropped 6 bases and J dropped 3; count of bases not matched to a gene: 6. This CDR3 has 13 amino acids. For the CDR3, the DNA is TGCAGCGTGGGGGACAGGGTGGGCTACGAGCAGTACTTC. It encodes CSVGDRVGYEQYF.

The gene calls are TRBV29-1 and TRBJ2-6; D not resolved. V lost 7 bases, J lost 1 base, and 17 bases lay in between. CDR3 length: 16 residues. The germline V gene encodes CDR1 SQVTM and CDR2 ANQGSEA. CDR3 in DNA: TGCAGCGCCCTGGAGTGGCCTGCGTCTGGGGCCAACGTCCTGACTTTC. Translated: CSALEWPASGANVLTF.

V gene TRBV20-1 combines with J gene TRBJ1-6, with 8 bases that match TRBD1. This CDR3 region has 11 residues. J gave up 18 bases and V 6 bases, and 10 bases lay outside the gene matches. The germline V gene encodes CDR1 DFQATT and CDR2 SNEGSKA (reference sequence). The CDR3 region is CSAPQQGVTHF. CDR3 coding DNA: TGCAGTGCGCCCCAACAGGGGGTTACCCACTTT.

The chain carries TRBV6-5 and TRBJ2-1; D is unresolved. Germline assignment: CDR1 MNHEY and CDR2 SVGAGI. V dropped 1 base and J dropped 7 bases, with 8 bases sitting between them. The CDR3 sequence is 13 residues long. The CDR3 protein is CASSYYGGNEQFF. CDR3 sequence (DNA): TGTGCCAGCAGTTACTACGGCGGAAATGAGCAGTTCTTC.

CDR3: CASWAAHEYGYTF. The CDR3 DNA sequence: TGTGCCAGTTGGGCCGCTCATGAGTATGGCTACACCTTC. This rearrangement joins TRBV19 to TRBJ1-2, with D unresolved. The germline CDR1 and CDR2 sequences are LNHDA and SQIVND (reference sequence). This CDR3 is 13 amino acids long. Trimming took off 8 bases at V and 5 bases at J, with 15 bases between the two ends.

The DNA for the CDR3 is TGCAGCGTTGGCGGGGCGGATCGGCAGTTCTTC. Translation gives CSVGGADRQFF. This chain connects TRBV29-1 to TRBJ2-1; a possible D gene is TRBD2 (6 bases). Trimming took 4 bases from V and 12 from J, leaving 13 bases between them. CDR1 and CDR2 from the germline V gene are SQVTM and ANQGSEA. The CDR3 contains 11 residues.

V is TRBV2 and J is TRBJ1-3; D not resolved. Trimming pared 6 bases from V and 6 bases from J, leaving 12 bases between. CDR3 size: 13 residues. CDR1 and CDR2 (germline): SNHLY, FYNNEI. CDR3 DNA sequence: TGTGCCAGCAGGGGAGAAGGGTTAAACACCATATATTTT. This sequence encodes CASRGEGLNTIYF. The variable domain in full, with the rest retrieved from reference TRBV2 and TRBJ1-3, is EPEVTQTPSHQVTQMGQEVILRCVPISNHLYFYWYRQILGQKVEFLVSFYNNEISEKSEIFDDQFSVERPDGSNFTLKIRSTKLEDSAMYFCASRGEGLNTIYFGEGSWLTVV.

The chain uses TRBV7-9 and TRBJ1-5; TRBD1 agrees at 7 bases. CDR1 is SEHNR, CDR2 FQNEAQ, per germline (reference sequence). CDR3 size: 16 residues. With 0 bases clipped from V and 9 bases from J, the junction kept 11 bases outside the gene matches. CDR3: CASSLAGGDSLRPQHF. DNA for the CDR3: TGTGCCAGCAGCTTAGCAGGGGGCGATTCCCTGAGGCCCCAGCATTTT.

The chain combines TRBV6-5 with TRBJ1-5, with D possibly matching TRBD1 (6 bases). CDR3 size: 15 residues. Looked up from germline, CDR1 is MNHEY and CDR2 is SVGAGI. The V and J ends lost 7 bases and 1 base respectively, with 14 bases between them. This chain's CDR3 is CASTEWTVSNQPQHF. CDR3 DNA sequence: TGTGCCAGCACCGAATGGACAGTAAGCAATCAGCCCCAGCATTTT.

The chain couples TRBV18 to TRBJ2-3; D remains unclear. The germline V gene encodes CDR1 KGHSH and CDR2 LQKENI. The CDR3 has 14 amino acids. Trimming took off 3 bases at V and 2 bases at J, with 9 bases between the two ends. Here the CDR3 reads CASSPRYVTDTQYF. The CDR3 DNA follows: TGTGCCAGCTCACCCCGTTATGTCACAGATACGCAGTATTTT.

This clone was observed a single time. CDR3 sequence (DNA): TGTGCCAGCAGTGGGCTAGCGGTCCCCTACACCGGGGAGCTGTTTTTT. Translated: CASSGLAVPYTGELFF. The chain is built from TRBV27 and TRBJ2-2, with 7 bases aligning to TRBD2. The CDR3 extends over 16 amino acids. V shed 5 bases and J 3 bases; nucleotides not matched to a gene: 9. Germline assignment: CDR1 MNHEY and CDR2 SMNVEV (reference sequence).

The DNA of the CDR3 is TGCGCCAGCAGGGTGGGGCCCACCGGGGAGCTGTTTTTT. Protein product: CASRVGPTGELFF. V usage is TRBV5-1 and J usage is TRBJ2-2, with D possibly matching TRBD1 (5 bases). V lost 5 bases to trimming and J lost 4 bases, with 9 bases between them. The CDR3 loop spans 13 amino acids. The germline V gene has CDR1 SGHRS and CDR2 YFSETQ.

J is TRBJ1-2 and V is TRBV5-1, with D unresolved. Trimming took off 0 bases at V and 4 bases at J, with 10 bases between the two ends. The length of the CDR3 is 14 residues. The germline gives CDR1 SGHRS, CDR2 YFSETQ. CDR3 region: CASSLGGDSYGYTF. The CDR3 DNA sequence: TGCGCCAGCAGCTTGGGCGGGGATAGCTATGGCTACACCTTC.

V and J are TRBV27 and TRBJ2-4; TRBD1 aligns across 7 bases. The CDR3 has 14 residues. Germline assignment: CDR1 MNHEY and CDR2 SMNVEV (reference sequence). With V trimmed by 6 bases and J by 6 bases, 8 bases remained unmatched. This CDR3 is CASSPLQGLNIQYF. Written as DNA, the CDR3 is TGTGCCAGCAGCCCACTACAGGGGTTAAACATTCAGTACTTC.